This T cell receptor (beta chain) is drawn from a study of blood T cell repertoires in COVID-19. Using immunoSEQ multiplex PCR, the repertoire was profiled, and TCRdb retains in-frame clones only, with some absent. The sample consists of about 130,000 clones, roughly 80% of them appearing once. The CDR3 is 16 amino acids. Germline V gene sequence: CDR1 MNHEY, CDR2 SMNVEV (reference sequence). V gave up 3 bases and J gave up 3 bases, with 17 bases separating them. The receptor's source is a woman aged 80 or older with acute or convalescent COVID-19. Sequenced input: peripheral blood. The rearrangement joins TRBV27 to TRBJ1-2; D call uncertain. The CDR3 loop reads CASSFVARRGYYGYTF. CDR3 nucleotide sequence: TGTGCCAGCAGTTTCGTCGCCCGACGCGGTTACTATGGCTACACCTTC.